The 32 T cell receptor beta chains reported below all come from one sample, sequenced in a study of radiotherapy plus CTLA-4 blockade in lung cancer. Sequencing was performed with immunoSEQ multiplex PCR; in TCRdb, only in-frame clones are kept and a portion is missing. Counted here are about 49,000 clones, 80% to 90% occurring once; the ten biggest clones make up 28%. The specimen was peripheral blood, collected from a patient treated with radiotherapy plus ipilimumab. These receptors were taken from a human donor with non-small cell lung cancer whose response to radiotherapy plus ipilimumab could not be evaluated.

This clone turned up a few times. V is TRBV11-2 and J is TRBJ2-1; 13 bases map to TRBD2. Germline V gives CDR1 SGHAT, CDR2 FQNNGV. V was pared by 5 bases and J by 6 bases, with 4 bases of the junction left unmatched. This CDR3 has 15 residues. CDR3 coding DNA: TGTGCCAGCAGCCAAGGACTAGCGGGAGCCAATGAGCAGTTCTTC. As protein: CASSQGLAGANEQFF.

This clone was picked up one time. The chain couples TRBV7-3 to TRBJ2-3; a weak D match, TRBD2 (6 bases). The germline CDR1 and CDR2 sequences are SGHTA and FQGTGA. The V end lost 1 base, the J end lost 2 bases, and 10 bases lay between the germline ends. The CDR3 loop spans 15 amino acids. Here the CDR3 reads CASSLRRETTDTQYF. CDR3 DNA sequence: TGTGCCAGCAGCTTAAGACGGGAGACCACAGATACGCAGTATTTT.

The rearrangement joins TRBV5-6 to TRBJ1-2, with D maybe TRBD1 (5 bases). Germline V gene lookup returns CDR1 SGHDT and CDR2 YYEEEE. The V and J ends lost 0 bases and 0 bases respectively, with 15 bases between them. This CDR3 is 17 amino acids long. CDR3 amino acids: CASSLGRLQEPNYGYTF. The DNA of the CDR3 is TGTGCCAGCAGCTTGGGTCGTCTACAGGAGCCTAACTATGGCTACACCTTC.

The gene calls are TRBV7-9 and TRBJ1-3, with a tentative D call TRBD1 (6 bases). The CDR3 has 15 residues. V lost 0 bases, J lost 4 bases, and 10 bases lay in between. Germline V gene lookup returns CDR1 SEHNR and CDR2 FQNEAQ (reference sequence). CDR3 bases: TGTGCCAGCAGCTTAGCGGGGGACACCGGAAACACCATATATTTT. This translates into CASSLAGDTGNTIYF.

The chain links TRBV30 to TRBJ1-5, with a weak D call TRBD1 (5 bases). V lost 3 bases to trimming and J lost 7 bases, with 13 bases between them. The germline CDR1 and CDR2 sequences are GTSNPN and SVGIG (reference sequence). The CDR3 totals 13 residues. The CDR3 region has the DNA TGTGCCTGGAGCCCGAGGGGAGGGCAGCCCCAGCATTTT. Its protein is CAWSPRGGQPQHF.

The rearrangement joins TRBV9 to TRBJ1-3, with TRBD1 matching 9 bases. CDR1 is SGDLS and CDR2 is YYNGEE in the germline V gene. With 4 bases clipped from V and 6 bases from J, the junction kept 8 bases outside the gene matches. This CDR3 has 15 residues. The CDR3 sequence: CASSPRTGEKNTIYF. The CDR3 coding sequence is TGTGCCAGCAGCCCGCGGACAGGGGAGAAAAACACCATATATTTT.

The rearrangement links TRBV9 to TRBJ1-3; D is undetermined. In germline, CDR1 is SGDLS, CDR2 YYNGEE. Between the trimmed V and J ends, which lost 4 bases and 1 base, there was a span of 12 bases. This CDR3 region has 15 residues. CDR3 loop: CASSPYQESGNTIYF. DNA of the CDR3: TGTGCCAGCAGCCCATACCAGGAATCTGGAAACACCATATATTTT.

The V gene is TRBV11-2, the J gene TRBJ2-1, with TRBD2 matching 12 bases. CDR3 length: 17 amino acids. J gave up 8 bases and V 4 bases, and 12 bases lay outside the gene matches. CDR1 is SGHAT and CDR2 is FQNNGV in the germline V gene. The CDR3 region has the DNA TGTGCCAGCAGCTCTACTAGCGGGAGGCCCAACCCACATGAGCAGTTCTTC. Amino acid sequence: CASSSTSGRPNPHEQFF.

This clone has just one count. The CDR3 nucleotides read TGTGCCAGCAGCGGGGGACAGACAAGGTACAATGAGCAGTTCTTC. This encodes CASSGGQTRYNEQFF. V and J are TRBV9 and TRBJ2-1; TRBD1 agrees at 7 bases. The germline V gene has CDR1 SGDLS and CDR2 YYNGEE. The CDR3 length is 15 residues. With V trimmed by 3 bases and J by 4 bases, 7 bases remained unmatched.

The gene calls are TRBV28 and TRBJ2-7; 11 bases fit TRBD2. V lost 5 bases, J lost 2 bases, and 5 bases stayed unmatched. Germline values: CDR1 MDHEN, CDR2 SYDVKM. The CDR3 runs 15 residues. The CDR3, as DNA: TGTGCCAGCAGTCCCATAGCGGGAGGGCCCTACGAGCAGTACTTC. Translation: CASSPIAGGPYEQYF.

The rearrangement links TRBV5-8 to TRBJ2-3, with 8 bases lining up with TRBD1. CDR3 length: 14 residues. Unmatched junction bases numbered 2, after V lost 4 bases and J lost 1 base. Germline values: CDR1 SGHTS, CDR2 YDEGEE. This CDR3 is CASSQDRGTDTQYF. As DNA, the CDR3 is TGTGCCAGCAGCCAGGACAGGGGCACAGATACGCAGTATTTT.

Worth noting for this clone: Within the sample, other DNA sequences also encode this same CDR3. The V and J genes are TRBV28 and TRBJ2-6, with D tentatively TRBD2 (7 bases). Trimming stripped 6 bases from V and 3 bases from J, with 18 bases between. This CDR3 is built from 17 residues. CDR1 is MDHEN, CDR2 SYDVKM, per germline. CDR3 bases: TGTGCCAGCAGCCAGACGGGGGGCGTGGGTGGGGCCAACGTCCTGACTTTC. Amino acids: CASSQTGGVGGANVLTF.

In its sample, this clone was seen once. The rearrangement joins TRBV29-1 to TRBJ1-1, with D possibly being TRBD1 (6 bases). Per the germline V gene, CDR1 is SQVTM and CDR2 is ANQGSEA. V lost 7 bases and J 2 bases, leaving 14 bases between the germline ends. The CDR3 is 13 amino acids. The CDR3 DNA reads TGCAGCGCGTGGGGGCAGACTAACACTGAAGCTTTCTTT. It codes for CSAWGQTNTEAFF.

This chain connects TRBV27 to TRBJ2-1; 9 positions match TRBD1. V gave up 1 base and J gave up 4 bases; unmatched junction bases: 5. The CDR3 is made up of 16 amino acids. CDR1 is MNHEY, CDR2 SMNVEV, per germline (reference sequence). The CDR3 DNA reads TGTGCCAGCAGTTTATTGACAGGGGGAGCGTACAATGAGCAGTTCTTC. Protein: CASSLLTGGAYNEQFF.

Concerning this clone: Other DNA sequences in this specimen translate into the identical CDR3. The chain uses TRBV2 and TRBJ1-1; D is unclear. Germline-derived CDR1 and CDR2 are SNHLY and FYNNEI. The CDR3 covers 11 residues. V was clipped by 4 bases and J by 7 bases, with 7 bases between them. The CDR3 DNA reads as TGTGCCAGCAGTGTGCAGCGTGAAGCTTTCTTT. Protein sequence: CASSVQREAFF.

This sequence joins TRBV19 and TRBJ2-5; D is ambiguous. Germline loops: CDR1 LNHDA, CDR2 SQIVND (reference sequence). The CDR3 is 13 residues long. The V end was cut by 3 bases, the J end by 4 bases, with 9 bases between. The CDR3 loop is CASSIIFGETQYF. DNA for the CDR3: TGTGCCAGTAGTATCATATTCGGAGAGACCCAGTACTTC. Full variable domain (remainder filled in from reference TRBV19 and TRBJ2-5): DGGITQSPKYLFRKEGQNVTLSCEQNLNHDAMYWYRQDPGQGLRLIYYSQIVNDFQKGDIAEGYSVSREKKESFPLTVTSAQKNPTAFYLCASSIIFGETQYFGPGTRLLVL.

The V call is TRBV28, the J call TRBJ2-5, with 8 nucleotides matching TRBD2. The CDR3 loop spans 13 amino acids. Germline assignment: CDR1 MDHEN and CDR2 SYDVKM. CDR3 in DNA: TGTGCGATATTGGCGGGAGGCTTTGAGACCCAGTACTTC. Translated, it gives CAILAGGFETQYF.

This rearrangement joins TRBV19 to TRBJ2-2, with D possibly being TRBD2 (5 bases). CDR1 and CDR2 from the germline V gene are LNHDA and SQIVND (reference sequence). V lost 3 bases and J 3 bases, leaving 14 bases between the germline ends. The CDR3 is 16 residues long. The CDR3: CASSMILVTDTGELFF. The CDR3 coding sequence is TGTGCCAGTAGTATGATACTAGTTACCGACACCGGGGAGCTGTTTTTT.

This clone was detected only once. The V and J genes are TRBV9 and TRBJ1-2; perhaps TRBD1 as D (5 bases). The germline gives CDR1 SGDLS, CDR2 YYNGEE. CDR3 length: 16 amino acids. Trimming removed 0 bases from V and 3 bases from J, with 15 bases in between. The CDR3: CASSVEGRLDYYGYTF. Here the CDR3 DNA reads TGTGCCAGCAGCGTAGAGGGGCGCCTTGACTACTATGGCTACACCTTC.

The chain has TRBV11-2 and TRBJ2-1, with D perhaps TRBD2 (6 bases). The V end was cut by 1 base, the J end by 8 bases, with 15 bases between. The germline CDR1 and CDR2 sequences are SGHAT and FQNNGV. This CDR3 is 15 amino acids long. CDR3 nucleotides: TGTGCCAGCAGCTTAGTAATGGCTAGCGTCCATGAGCAGTTCTTC. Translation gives CASSLVMASVHEQFF.

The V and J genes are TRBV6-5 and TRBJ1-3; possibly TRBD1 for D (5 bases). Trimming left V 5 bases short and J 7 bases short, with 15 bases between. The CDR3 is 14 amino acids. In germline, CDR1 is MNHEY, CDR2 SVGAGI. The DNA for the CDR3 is TGTGCCAGCAGTCGACGGGGGGGGAAGAACACCATATATTTT. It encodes CASSRRGGKNTIYF.

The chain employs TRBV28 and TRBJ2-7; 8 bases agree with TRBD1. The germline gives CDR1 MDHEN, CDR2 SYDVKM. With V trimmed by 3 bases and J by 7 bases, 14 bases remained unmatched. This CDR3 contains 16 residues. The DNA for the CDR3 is TGTGCCAGCAGTTTTTTGTCTAGTCAGGGGGCTCGGGAGCAGTACTTC. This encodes CASSFLSSQGAREQYF.

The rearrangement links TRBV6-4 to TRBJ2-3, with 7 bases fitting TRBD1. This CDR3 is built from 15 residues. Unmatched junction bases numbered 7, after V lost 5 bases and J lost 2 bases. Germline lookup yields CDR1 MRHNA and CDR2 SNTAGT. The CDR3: CASSKQGLNTDTQYF. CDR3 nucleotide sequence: TGTGCCAGCAGTAAACAGGGGCTTAACACAGATACGCAGTATTTT.

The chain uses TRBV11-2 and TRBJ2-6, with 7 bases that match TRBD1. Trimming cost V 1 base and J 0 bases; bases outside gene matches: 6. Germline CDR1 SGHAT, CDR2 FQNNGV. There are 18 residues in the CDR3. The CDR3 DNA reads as TGTGCCAGCAGCTTAGGGGCAGGGGGAGACTCTGGGGCCAACGTCCTGACTTTC. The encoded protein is CASSLGAGGDSGANVLTF.

The CDR3 DNA is TGCAGCGGAGAGGGTGGGGAGGGATACACTGAAGCTTTCTTT. Residues: CSGEGGEGYTEAFF. V is TRBV29-1 and J is TRBJ1-1; D not certain. Germline V lookup: CDR1 SQVTM, CDR2 ANQGSEA. The CDR3 has 14 residues. Trimming left V 7 bases short and J 3 bases short, with 18 bases between.

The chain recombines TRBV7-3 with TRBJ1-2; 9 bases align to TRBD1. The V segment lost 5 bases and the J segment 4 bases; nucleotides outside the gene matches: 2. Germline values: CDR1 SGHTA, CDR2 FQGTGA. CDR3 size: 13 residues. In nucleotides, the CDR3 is TGTGCCAGCAGCCCGGGACAGGGCTATGGCTACACCTTC. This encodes CASSPGQGYGYTF.

CDR3: CASSTTGFGDYGYTF. CDR3 DNA: TGTGCCAGCAGCACCACAGGGTTTGGTGACTATGGCTACACCTTC. This chain uses TRBV7-3 with TRBJ1-2, with D maybe TRBD1 (6 bases). V lost 5 bases and J 3 bases, leaving 16 bases between the germline ends. The CDR3 is 15 residues long. Germline lookup yields CDR1 SGHTA and CDR2 FQGTGA.

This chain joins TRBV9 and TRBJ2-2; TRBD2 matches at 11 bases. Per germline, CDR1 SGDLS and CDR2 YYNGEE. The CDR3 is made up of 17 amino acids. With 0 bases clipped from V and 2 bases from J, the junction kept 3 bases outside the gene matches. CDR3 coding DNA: TGTGCCAGCAGCGTAGGTAGCGGGAGGGCTAACACCGGGGAGCTGTTTTTT. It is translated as CASSVGSGRANTGELFF.

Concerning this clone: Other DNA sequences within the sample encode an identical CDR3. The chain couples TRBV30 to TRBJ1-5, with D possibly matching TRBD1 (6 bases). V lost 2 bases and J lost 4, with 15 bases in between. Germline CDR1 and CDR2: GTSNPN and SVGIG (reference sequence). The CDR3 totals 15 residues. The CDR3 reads CAWSPPGGHNQPQHF. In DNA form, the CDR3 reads TGTGCCTGGAGTCCCCCTGGGGGCCATAATCAGCCCCAGCATTTT.

CDR3 sequence: CASSLGGQGATYEQYF. The CDR3 nucleotides read TGTGCCAGCAGCTTGGGGGGACAGGGGGCAACCTACGAGCAGTACTTC. The V call is TRBV5-4, the J call TRBJ2-5, with 12 bases identical to TRBD1. The end of the DNA fits TRBJ2-7 better, so the J call may be wrong. The CDR3 is 16 residues long. From germline, CDR1 is SGHNT and CDR2 YYREEE (reference sequence).

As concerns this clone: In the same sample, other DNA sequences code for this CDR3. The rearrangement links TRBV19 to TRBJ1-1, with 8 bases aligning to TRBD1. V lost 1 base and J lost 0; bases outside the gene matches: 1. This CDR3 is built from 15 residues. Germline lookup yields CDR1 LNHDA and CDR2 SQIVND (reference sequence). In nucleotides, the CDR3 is TGTGCCAGTAGTATAGGGACAGGGTTGAACACTGAAGCTTTCTTT. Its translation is CASSIGTGLNTEAFF.

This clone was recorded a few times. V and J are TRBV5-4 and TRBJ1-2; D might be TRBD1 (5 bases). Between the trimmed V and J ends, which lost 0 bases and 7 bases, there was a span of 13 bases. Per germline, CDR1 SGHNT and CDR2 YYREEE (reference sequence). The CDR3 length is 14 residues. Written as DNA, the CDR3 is TGTGCCAGCAGCTTGGGGACAACCGCTTCTGGCTACACCTTC. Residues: CASSLGTTASGYTF.